This T cell receptor beta chain stems from a study of tumour-infiltrating T cells in Burkitt lymphoma. Study details: Repertoire clonality predicted overall and progression-free survival.

Looked up from germline, CDR1 is SGDLS and CDR2 is YYNGEE. The CDR3 has 12 amino acids. Trimming cost V 0 bases and J 9 bases, with 7 bases left between them. In this sample, this clone is large. The data were produced by immunoSEQ multiplex PCR, yet TCRdb's version contains in-frame clones alone and is incomplete. The sample yields 4,400 or so clones, about 80% seen once. This TCR was recovered from a human donor with diffuse large B-cell lymphoma. Some clones in this sample may be carry-over from other donors' samples. The V and J genes are TRBV9 and TRBJ2-1; no clear D gene. The sample taken for sequencing was tumor tissue. DNA of the CDR3: TGTGCCAGCAGCGTAGTGACGGGTGAGCAGTTCTTC. This translates into CASSVVTGEQFF.